This is a list of T cell receptor beta chains from one sample in a study of blood T cell repertoires in COVID-19. Only in-frame clones appear in the TCRdb table, and some are missing; sequencing was by immunoSEQ multiplex PCR. The sample lists 150,000 to 200,000 clones; roughly 83% were seen once. Sequencing was carried out using PBMCs or T cells enriched from blood (not recorded which). The receptors come from a woman aged 45-65 years who had recovered from COVID-19. CDR3s include the opening cysteine and the closing phenylalanine or tryptophan. Fields, in order: D gene, V gene, clone size, J gene, CDR3 DNA, CDR3 protein. A D gene is named only where the DNA matches it firmly. Size values are once, few and many counts, or a class for expanded clones, and some rows have none.

>.|TRBV12-3/TRBV12-4|few|TRBJ2-1
TGTGCCAGCAGGGGTCGGGAACTACAGTTCTTC
CASRGRELQFF
>TRBD2|TRBV9|.|TRBJ2-1
TGTGCCAGCAGCGCGGGGGGACCCAATGAGCAGTTCTTC
CASSAGGPNEQFF
>.|TRBV7-6|.|TRBJ2-1
TGTGCCAGCAGCTTCGGGGGAGGAGGGTTCTTC
CASSFGGGGFF
>.|TRBV30|.|TRBJ1-1
TGTGCCTGGCGTTGGTCGGTAATGAACACTGAAGCTTTCTTT
CAWRWSVMNTEAFF
>.|TRBV4-3|many|TRBJ1-3
TGCGCCAGCAGCCAACCGGGGGACGGAGGCGGAAACACCATATATTTT
CASSQPGDGGGNTIYF
>.|TRBV5-1|.|TRBJ2-1
TGCGCCAGCAGGGCTAGCGATCGGAATGAGCAGTTCTTC
CASRASDRNEQFF
>.|TRBV19|.|TRBJ1-1
TGTGCCAGTACCGCCCACATCCTCAGGGTGAACACTGAAGCTTTCTTT
CASTAHILRVNTEAFF
>TRBD1|TRBV15|few|TRBJ1-5
TGTGCCACCAGCAAGGACAGGTGGAGGCCAGATCAGCCCCAGCATTTT
CATSKDRWRPDQPQHF
>.|TRBV5-5|.|TRBJ1-6
TGTGCCAGCAGCTCCGGGACAAGCCCCCTCCACTTT
CASSSGTSPLHF
>.|TRBV5-4|.|TRBJ1-1
TGTGCCAGCAGCTTGTGGGGTGGGGCTATGGAGACTGAAGCTTTCTTT
CASSLWGGAMETEAFF
>.|TRBV4-1|.|TRBJ1-2
TGCGCCAGCAGTGGGGGGGCCGACCCGTTGGGCTACACCTTC
CASSGGADPLGYTF
>.|TRBV27|.|TRBJ2-1
TGTGCCAGCAGTACATTGAATGAGCAGTTCTTC
CASSTLNEQFF
>.|TRBV5-6|.|TRBJ1-5
TGTGCCAGCAGCTCACAGGGATTTGGCGGGAATCAGCCCCAGCATTTT
CASSSQGFGGNQPQHF
>TRBD1|TRBV6-1|.|TRBJ2-3
TGTGCCAGCAGTGACAGGGGGCTTGTAGATACGCAGTATTTT
CASSDRGLVDTQYF
>.|TRBV3-1/TRBV3-2|once|TRBJ2-5
TGTGCCAGCAGCCAAGTACAAGAGACCCAGTACTTC
CASSQVQETQYF
>.|TRBV5-4|.|TRBJ1-2
TGTGCCAGCCGCGATTGGGGCACATTGGGAGGCTACACCTTC
CASRDWGTLGGYTF